The entry that follows covers one T cell receptor (beta chain) sequence. The sample comes from a study of blood T cell repertoires in COVID-19. Study overall: From the United States, Italy and Spain came samples of acute and convalescent COVID-19.

In the authors' methods: Researchers report that nucleated cell counts were estimated from reference gene primer amplification. Sequenced by immunoSEQ multiplex PCR; TCRdb stores in-frame clones only, minus some. That table furnishes V, J and clone size, whereas the DNA furnished D and trimming. The repertoire holds some 150,000 clones, roughly 88% seen once, with more than 1.5% in the top ten. CDR1 is SGHAT and CDR2 is FQDESV in the germline V gene (reference sequence). This CDR3 is built from 13 residues. The ends were cut back, 3 bases at V and 7 bases at J, with 10 bases in the middle. Input material: peripheral blood. The TCR comes from a woman aged 55-70 years with acute or convalescent COVID-19. The gene calls are TRBV11-1 and TRBJ2-4, with D perhaps TRBD1 (5 bases). The CDR3 DNA is TGTGCCAGCAGCTTTGGGGCCGGGAACATTCAGTACTTC. Translated: CASSFGAGNIQYF.